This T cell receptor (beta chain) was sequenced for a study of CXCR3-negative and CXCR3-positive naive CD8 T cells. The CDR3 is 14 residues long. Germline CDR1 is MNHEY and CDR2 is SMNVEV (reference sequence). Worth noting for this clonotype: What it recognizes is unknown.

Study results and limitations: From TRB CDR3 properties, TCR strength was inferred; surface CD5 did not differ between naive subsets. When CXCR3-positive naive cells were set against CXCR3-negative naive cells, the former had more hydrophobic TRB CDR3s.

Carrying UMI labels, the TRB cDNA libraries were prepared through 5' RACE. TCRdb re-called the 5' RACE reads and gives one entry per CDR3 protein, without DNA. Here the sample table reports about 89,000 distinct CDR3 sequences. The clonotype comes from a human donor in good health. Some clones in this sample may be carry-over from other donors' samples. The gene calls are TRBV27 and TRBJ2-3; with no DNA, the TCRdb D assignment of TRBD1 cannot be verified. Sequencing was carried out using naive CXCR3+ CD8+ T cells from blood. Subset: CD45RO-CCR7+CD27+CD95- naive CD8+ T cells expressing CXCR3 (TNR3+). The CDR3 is CASSGRDRTDTQYF.